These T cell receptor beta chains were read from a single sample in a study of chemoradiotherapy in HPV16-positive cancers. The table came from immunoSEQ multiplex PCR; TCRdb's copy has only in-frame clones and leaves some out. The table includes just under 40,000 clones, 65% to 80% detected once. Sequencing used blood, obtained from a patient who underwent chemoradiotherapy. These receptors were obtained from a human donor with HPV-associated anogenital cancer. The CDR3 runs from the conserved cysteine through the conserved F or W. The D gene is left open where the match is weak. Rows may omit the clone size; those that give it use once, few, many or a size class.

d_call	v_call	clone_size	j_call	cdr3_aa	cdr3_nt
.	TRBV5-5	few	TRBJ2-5	CASSSTGRRLQETQYF	TGTGCCAGCAGCTCCACAGGGAGGAGGCTCCAAGAGACCCAGTACTTC
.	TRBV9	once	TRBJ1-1	CASSDLGGNTEAFF	TGTGCCAGCAGCGACCTGGGCGGAAACACTGAAGCTTTCTTT
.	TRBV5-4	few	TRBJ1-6	CASSLGGSYNSPLHF	TGTGCCAGCAGCTTGGGAGGGTCCTATAATTCACCCCTCCACTTT
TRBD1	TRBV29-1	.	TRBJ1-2	CSVETGGYYGYTF	TGCAGCGTTGAAACAGGGGGATACTATGGCTACACCTTC
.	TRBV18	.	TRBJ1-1	CASSPSRASEAFF	TGTGCCAGCTCACCTTCTAGGGCGTCTGAAGCTTTCTTT
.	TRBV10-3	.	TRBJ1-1	CAISPDKGGAFF	TGTGCCATCAGCCCGGACAAGGGCGGAGCTTTCTTT
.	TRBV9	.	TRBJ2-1	CASSAPVYNEQFF	TGTGCCAGCAGCGCGCCTGTTTACAATGAGCAGTTCTTC
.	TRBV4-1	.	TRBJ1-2	CASRPTLMGGYGYTF	TGCGCCAGCCGTCCGACTTTAATGGGCGGCTATGGCTACACCTTC
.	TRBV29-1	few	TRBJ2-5	CSVEGAVRGIKETQYF	TGCAGCGTTGAAGGTGCGGTTAGGGGGATCAAAGAGACCCAGTACTTC
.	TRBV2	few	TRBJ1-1	CASSEGGIGVNTEAFF	TGTGCCAGCAGTGAAGGGGGAATAGGTGTGAACACTGAAGCTTTCTTT
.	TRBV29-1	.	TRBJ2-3	CSVEGGPQDTQYF	TGCAGCGTTGAAGGGGGGCCCCAAGATACGCAGTATTTT
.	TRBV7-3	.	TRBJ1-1	CASSGGQDTEAFF	TGTGCCAGCAGCGGGGGGCAGGACACTGAAGCTTTCTTT
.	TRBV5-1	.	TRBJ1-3	CASSLDSQVPGNTIYF	TGCGCCAGCAGCTTGGACTCCCAGGTCCCTGGAAACACCATATATTTT
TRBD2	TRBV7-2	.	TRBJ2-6	CASSLAGLAVDSGANVLTF	TGTGCCAGCAGCTTAGCGGGACTAGCGGTGGACTCTGGGGCCAACGTCCTGACTTTC
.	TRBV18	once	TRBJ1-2	CASSPGEGGYGYTF	TGTGCCAGCTCACCAGGAGAGGGAGGCTATGGCTACACCTTC
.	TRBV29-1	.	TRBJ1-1	CSAVGPVDTNTEAFF	TGCAGCGCCGTGGGACCTGTAGACACAAACACTGAAGCTTTCTTT
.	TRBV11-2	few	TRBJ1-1	CASSLDLGVVNTEAFF	TGTGCCAGCAGCTTAGATCTAGGAGTCGTGAACACTGAAGCTTTCTTT
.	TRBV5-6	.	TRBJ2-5	CASSRVMETQYF	TGTGCCAGCAGCCGAGTGATGGAGACCCAGTACTTC
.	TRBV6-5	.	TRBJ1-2	CASSQRWSGYTF	TGTGCCAGCAGCCAGAGGTGGAGTGGCTACACCTTC
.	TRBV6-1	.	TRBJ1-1	CASSEAHGWRNTEAFF	TGTGCCAGCAGTGAAGCGCACGGTTGGAGGAACACTGAAGCTTTCTTT
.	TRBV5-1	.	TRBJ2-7	CASRSQSYEQYF	TGCGCCAGCAGGTCCCAGTCCTACGAGCAGTACTTC
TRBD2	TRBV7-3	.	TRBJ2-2	CASSLVGGSGELFF	TGTGCCAGCAGCTTAGTCGGGGGGTCCGGGGAGCTGTTTTTT
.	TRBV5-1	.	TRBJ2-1	CASNEGGVSYNEQFF	TGCGCCAGCAATGAGGGCGGGGTCTCATACAATGAGCAGTTCTTC
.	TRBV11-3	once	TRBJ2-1	CASSFGRSSVEQFF	TGTGCCAGCAGCTTTGGTCGATCTAGTGTTGAGCAGTTCTTC
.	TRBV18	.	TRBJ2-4	CASSPGVENIQYF	TGTGCCAGCTCACCAGGGGTCGAAAACATTCAGTACTTC
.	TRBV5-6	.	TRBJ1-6	CASRITGGFNSPLHF	TGTGCCAGCAGAATTACGGGGGGATTTAATTCACCCCTCCACTTT
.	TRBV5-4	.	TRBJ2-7	CASSLGQGNIQYEQYF	TGTGCCAGCAGCTTGGGTCAGGGGAATATCCAATACGAGCAGTACTTC
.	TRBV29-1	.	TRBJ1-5	CSVASGVNQPQHF	TGCAGCGTTGCTTCCGGAGTCAATCAGCCCCAGCATTTT
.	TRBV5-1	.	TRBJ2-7	CASSLVPYEQYF	TGCGCCAGCAGCTTGGTTCCCTACGAGCAGTACTTC
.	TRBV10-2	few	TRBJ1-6	CASRFGRDSPLHF	TGCGCCAGCAGGTTCGGGCGCGATTCACCCCTCCACTTT
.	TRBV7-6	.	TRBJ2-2	CASTPRRGRTNTGELFF	TGTGCCAGCACCCCGCGGCGGGGGCGGACGAACACCGGGGAGCTGTTTTTT
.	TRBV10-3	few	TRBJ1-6	CAISGNNNSPLHF	TGTGCCATCAGTGGAAACAACAACTCACCCCTCCACTTT
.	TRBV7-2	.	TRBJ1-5	CASSLGGGLGNQPQHF	TGTGCCAGCAGCTTAGGCGGAGGTCTGGGAAATCAGCCCCAGCATTTT
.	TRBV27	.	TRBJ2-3	CASRDLGDTQYF	TGTGCCAGCAGGGACCTTGGGGATACGCAGTATTTT
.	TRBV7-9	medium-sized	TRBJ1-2	CASRPEGQRLYGYTF	TGTGCCAGCAGGCCCGAGGGACAAAGACTCTATGGCTACACCTTC
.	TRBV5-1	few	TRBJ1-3	CASSSERQNGNTIYF	TGCGCCAGCAGCTCCGAACGACAGAACGGAAACACCATATATTTT
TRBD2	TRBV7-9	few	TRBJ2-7	CASSQRGGEQYF	TGTGCCAGCAGCCAGCGGGGAGGGGAGCAGTACTTC
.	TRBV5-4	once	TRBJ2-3	CASSSGTPRDTQYF	TGTGCCAGCAGCTCCGGGACTCCACGGGATACGCAGTATTTT
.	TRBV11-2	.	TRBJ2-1	CASSLDPWGSLNEQFF	TGTGCCAGCAGCTTAGATCCCTGGGGATCCCTCAATGAGCAGTTCTTC
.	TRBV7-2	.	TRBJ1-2	CASSLQGSNYGYTF	TGTGCCAGCAGCTTACAGGGATCCAACTATGGCTACACCTTC
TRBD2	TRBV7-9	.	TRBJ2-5	CASSYPGTSGDTSQETQYF	TGTGCCAGCAGCTATCCCGGGACTAGCGGAGACACCTCACAAGAGACCCAGTACTTC
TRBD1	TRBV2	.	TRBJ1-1	CASRDRGRAEAFF	TGTGCCAGCAGGGACAGGGGGAGGGCTGAAGCTTTCTTT
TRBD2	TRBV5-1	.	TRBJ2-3	CASSKGTTTDTQYF	TGCGCCAGCAGCAAAGGGACTACCACAGATACGCAGTATTTT
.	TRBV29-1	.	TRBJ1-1	CSVEDPLTAEAFF	TGCAGCGTGGAGGACCCCCTCACGGCTGAAGCTTTCTTT
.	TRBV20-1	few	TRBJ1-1	CMIGRATEAFF	TGCATGATCGGGCGGGCCACTGAAGCTTTCTTT
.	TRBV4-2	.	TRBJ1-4	CASSPGTANEKLFF	TGTGCCAGCAGCCCCGGGACGGCTAATGAAAAACTGTTTTTT
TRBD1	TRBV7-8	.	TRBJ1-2	CASSFDTGEGGYTF	TGTGCCAGCAGCTTCGATACAGGGGAGGGTGGCTACACCTTC
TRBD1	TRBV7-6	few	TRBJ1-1	CASSSMTGPRGAFF	TGTGCCAGCAGCTCGATGACGGGACCCAGGGGGGCTTTCTTT
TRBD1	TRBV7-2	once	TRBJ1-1	CASSVLQGGVTEAFF	TGTGCCAGCAGCGTTCTACAGGGGGGGGTTACTGAAGCTTTCTTT
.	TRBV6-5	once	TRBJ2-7	CASSTSRERYEQYF	TGTGCCAGCAGTACCTCAAGGGAAAGGTACGAGCAGTACTTC
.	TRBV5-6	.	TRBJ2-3	CASSYSTDTQYF	TGTGCCAGCAGCTATAGCACAGATACGCAGTATTTT
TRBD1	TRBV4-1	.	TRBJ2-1	CASSQLWTGDYNEQFF	TGCGCCAGCAGCCAACTCTGGACAGGCGATTACAATGAGCAGTTCTTC
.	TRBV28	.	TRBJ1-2	CASSLLVGNYGYTF	TGTGCCAGCAGTTTATTGGTTGGTAACTATGGCTACACCTTC
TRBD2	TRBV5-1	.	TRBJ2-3	CASSLAFVAGVRTDTQYF	TGCGCCAGCAGCTTGGCCTTCGTAGCGGGGGTCCGCACAGATACGCAGTATTTT
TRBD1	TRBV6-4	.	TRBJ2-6	CASSSDRSGANVLTF	TGTGCCAGCAGTTCGGACAGGTCCGGGGCCAACGTCCTGACTTTC